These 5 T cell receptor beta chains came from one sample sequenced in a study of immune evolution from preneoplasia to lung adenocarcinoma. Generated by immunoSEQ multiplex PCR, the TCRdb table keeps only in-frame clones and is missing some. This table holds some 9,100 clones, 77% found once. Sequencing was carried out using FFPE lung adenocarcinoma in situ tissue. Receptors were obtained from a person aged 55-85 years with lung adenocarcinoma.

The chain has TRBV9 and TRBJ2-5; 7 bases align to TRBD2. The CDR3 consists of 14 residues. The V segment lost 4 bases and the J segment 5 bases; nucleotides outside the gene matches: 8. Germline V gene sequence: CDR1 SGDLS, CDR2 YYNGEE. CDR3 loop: CASSILGGTETQYF. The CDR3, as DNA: TGTGCCAGCAGCATCCTCGGGGGGACGGAGACCCAGTACTTC.

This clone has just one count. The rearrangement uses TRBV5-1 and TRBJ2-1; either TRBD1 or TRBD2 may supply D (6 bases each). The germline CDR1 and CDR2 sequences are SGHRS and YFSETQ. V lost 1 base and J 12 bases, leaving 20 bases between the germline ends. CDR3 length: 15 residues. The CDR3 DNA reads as TGCGCCAGCAGCTTGCGACCAGGGGACCAAGCGGGGCAGTTCTTC. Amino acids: CASSLRPGDQAGQFF.

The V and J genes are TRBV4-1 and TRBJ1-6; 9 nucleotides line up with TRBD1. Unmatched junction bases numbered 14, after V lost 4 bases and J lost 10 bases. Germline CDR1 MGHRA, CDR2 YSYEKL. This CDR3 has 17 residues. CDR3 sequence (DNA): TGCGCCAGCAGCCTAAACCGGGACAGGGAGGGGGGATCACCCCTCCACTTT. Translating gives CASSLNRDREGGSPLHF.

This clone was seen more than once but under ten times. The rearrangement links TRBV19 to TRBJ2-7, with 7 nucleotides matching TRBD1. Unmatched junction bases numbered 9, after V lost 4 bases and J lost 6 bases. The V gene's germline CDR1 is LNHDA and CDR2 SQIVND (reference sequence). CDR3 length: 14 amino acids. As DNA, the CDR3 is TGTGCCAGTAGTACGTCGACAGGGTTCGCCGAGCAGTACTTC. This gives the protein CASSTSTGFAEQYF.

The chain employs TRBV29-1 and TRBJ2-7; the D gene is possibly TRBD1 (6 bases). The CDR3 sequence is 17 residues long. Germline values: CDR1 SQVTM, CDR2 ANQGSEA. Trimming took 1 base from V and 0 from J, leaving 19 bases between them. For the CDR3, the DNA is TGCAGCGTTGAAGTAACGCCAGGGGATGGGAGCTCCTACGAGCAGTACTTC. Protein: CSVEVTPGDGSSYEQYF.